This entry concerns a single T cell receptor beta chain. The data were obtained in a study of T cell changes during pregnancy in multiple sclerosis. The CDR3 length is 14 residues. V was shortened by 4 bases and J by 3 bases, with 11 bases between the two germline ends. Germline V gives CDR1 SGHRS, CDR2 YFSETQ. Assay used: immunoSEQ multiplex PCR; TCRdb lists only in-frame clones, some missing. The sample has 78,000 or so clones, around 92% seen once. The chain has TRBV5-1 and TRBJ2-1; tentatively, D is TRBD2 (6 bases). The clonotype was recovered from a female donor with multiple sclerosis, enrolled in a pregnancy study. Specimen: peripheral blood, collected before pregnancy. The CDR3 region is CASSPRTIYNEQFF. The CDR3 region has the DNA TGCGCCAGCAGCCCGAGGACTATCTACAATGAGCAGTTCTTC.